This TCR beta chain originates from a study of blood T cell repertoires in COVID-19. Across the whole study: There were acute and convalescent COVID-19 samples, and they came from the United States, Italy and Spain.

As originally analysed: Nucleated cell counts were estimated from reference gene primer amplification. Profiled with immunoSEQ multiplex PCR; TCRdb holds only in-frame clones, not every one. V and J calls and clone size are those listed in that table; D and trimming were worked out from the DNA. Of 270,000 or so clones detected, about 91% appear once; the ten largest clones hold around 1.2%. Study members were between roughly 18 and 100 years old and lived in over 20 US regions. Which cohort a participant joined came from the clinical history participants gave. Germline values: CDR1 KGHSH, CDR2 LQKENI. The V gene lost 0 bases and the J gene lost 6 bases, with 16 bases spanning the gap. CDR3 size: 16 residues.

This clonotype was sampled from a woman in her forties with acute COVID-19. The sample was PBMCs or T cells enriched from blood (not recorded which). The chain is built from TRBV18 and TRBJ2-3; possibly TRBD2 for D (5 bases). The CDR3 reads CASSPPQLLVKDTQYF. In DNA, the CDR3 is TGTGCCAGCTCACCACCACAACTACTAGTGAAGGATACGCAGTATTTT.